A single sample is the source of the 21 T cell receptor beta chains below, sequenced in a study of blood T cell repertoires in COVID-19. The protocol was immunoSEQ multiplex PCR, while the TCRdb copy is restricted to in-frame clones and leaves out a portion. The table shows roughly 160,000 clones, with more than 75% occurring only once. The sample comprised peripheral blood. These receptors came from a woman aged 65 to 85 with COVID-19, enrolled during active disease.

The CDR3 DNA reads TGTGCCAGCAAATCCCCCGGGGGGCTCTCTGGGGCCAACGTCCTGACTTTC. Translating gives CASKSPGGLSGANVLTF. V and J are TRBV28 and TRBJ2-6; TRBD2 might be the D (7 bases). Germline CDR1 is MDHEN and CDR2 is SYDVKM. This CDR3 is built from 17 residues. V lost 7 bases to trimming and J lost 0 bases, with 16 bases between them.

The chain recombines TRBV20-1 with TRBJ1-2; tentatively, D is TRBD1 (5 bases). The V and J ends lost 3 bases and 4 bases respectively, with 15 bases between them. This CDR3 region has 14 residues. Germline V gene data show CDR1 as DFQATT and CDR2 as SNEGSKA (reference sequence). The CDR3 here is CSASKGEAAYGYTF. CDR3 bases: TGCAGTGCTAGTAAAGGGGAGGCGGCCTATGGCTACACCTTC.

V and J are TRBV2 and TRBJ2-3, with D maybe TRBD2 (7 bases). The CDR3 runs to 15 residues. Germline assignment: CDR1 SNHLY and CDR2 FYNNEI. Trimming removed 7 bases from V and 6 bases from J, with 20 bases in between. CDR3: CASMAERAGADTQYF. Written as DNA, the CDR3 is TGTGCCAGCATGGCGGAGAGGGCGGGGGCGGATACGCAGTATTTT.

The chain combines TRBV2 with TRBJ1-1; D gene uncertain. This CDR3 has 14 residues. Germline V gene sequence: CDR1 SNHLY, CDR2 FYNNEI. Trimming took 5 bases from V and 0 from J, leaving 10 bases between them. The CDR3 spells CASSPGYMNTEAFF. CDR3 bases: TGTGCCAGCAGTCCAGGCTACATGAACACTGAAGCTTTCTTT.

The rearrangement links TRBV5-1 to TRBJ1-1, with 10 nucleotides matching TRBD1. Germline V gene sequence: CDR1 SGHRS, CDR2 YFSETQ. The CDR3 loop spans 17 amino acids. V dropped 2 bases and J dropped 2; count of bases not matched to a gene: 9. The CDR3 sequence: CASSFGTGAPFNTEAFF. In DNA form, the CDR3 reads TGCGCCAGCAGCTTTGGGACAGGGGCCCCCTTTAACACTGAAGCTTTCTTT.

This clone showed up just once. The rearrangement uses TRBV6-2 or TRBV6-3 and TRBJ1-1; 7 bases agree with TRBD1. This CDR3 is built from 15 residues. After removal of 2 bases from V and 4 bases from J, the junction contained 7 bases not matched to a gene. From germline, CDR1 is MNHEY and CDR2 SVGEGT. The CDR3 DNA is TGTGCCAGCAGTTACGCGTCCAGGGGGATCACTGAAGCTTTCTTT. Translating it yields CASSYASRGITEAFF.

V gene TRBV9 combines with J gene TRBJ2-3; 14 nucleotides agree with TRBD2. V lost 3 bases and J lost 0; bases outside the gene matches: 3. Germline assignment: CDR1 SGDLS and CDR2 YYNGEE. The CDR3 is 17 residues long. CDR3: CASSETSGGDSTDTQYF. For the CDR3, the DNA is TGTGCCAGCAGCGAGACTAGCGGGGGGGATAGCACAGATACGCAGTATTTT.

V and J are TRBV7-2 and TRBJ2-1; 12 positions match TRBD2. With 5 bases clipped from V and 6 bases from J, the junction kept 8 bases outside the gene matches. The CDR3 sequence is 16 residues long. Germline V gene data show CDR1 as SGHTA and CDR2 as FQGNSA. The CDR3 region has the DNA TGTGCCAGCAGCATTAATCTAGCGGGGGGGCGCAATGAGCAGTTCTTC. Amino acid sequence: CASSINLAGGRNEQFF.

This clone was seen only once. The chain joins TRBV5-1 to TRBJ1-4, with a possible D match to TRBD1 (5 bases). The CDR3 is 15 residues long. CDR1 SGHRS and CDR2 YFSETQ come from the germline V gene. Trimming took off 7 bases at V and 3 bases at J, with 16 bases between the two ends. The CDR3 region is CASALGAMANEKLFF. In DNA form, the CDR3 reads TGCGCCAGCGCCCTAGGGGCTATGGCTAATGAAAAACTGTTTTTT.

The chain is built from TRBV19 and TRBJ1-5; D is unresolved. CDR3 length: 15 residues. Germline CDR1 LNHDA, CDR2 SQIVND (reference sequence). Trimming removed 5 bases at V and 3 bases at J, with 14 bases between. The chain's CDR3 is CASSRGARPNQPQHF. The CDR3, as DNA: TGTGCCAGTAGTCGCGGCGCCAGACCCAATCAGCCCCAGCATTTT.

This chain connects TRBV18 to TRBJ1-5, with D possibly being TRBD1 (6 bases). Germline loops: CDR1 KGHSH, CDR2 LQKENI. Trimming cost V 3 bases and J 1 base, with 13 bases left between them. This CDR3 is built from 16 residues. In DNA, the CDR3 is TGTGCCAGCTCACCGTTGGGACACCCAAGCAATCAGCCCCAGCATTTT. Its translation is CASSPLGHPSNQPQHF.

The chain uses TRBV3-1 (or the pseudogene TRBV3-2) and TRBJ1-6, with 11 bases that match TRBD1. V trimming: 1 base; J trimming: 0 bases; junction bases outside the gene matches: 5. Germline V gene lookup returns CDR1 LGHDT and CDR2 YNNKEL (reference sequence). This CDR3 comprises 19 residues. CDR3 sequence: CASSQAGQGASSYNSPLHF. The CDR3 coding sequence is TGTGCCAGCAGCCAAGCCGGACAGGGGGCGAGCTCCTATAATTCACCCCTCCACTTT.

The chain has TRBV20-1 and TRBJ2-7; possibly TRBD2 for D (6 bases). Looked up from germline, CDR1 is DFQATT and CDR2 is SNEGSKA (reference sequence). The CDR3 is made up of 11 amino acids. V gave up 4 bases and J gave up 6 bases, with 10 bases separating them. DNA of the CDR3: TGCAGTGCTACCTGGGGGGTCGAGCAGTACTTC. Amino acid sequence: CSATWGVEQYF.

The V and J genes are TRBV19 and TRBJ1-2; 7 nucleotides agree with TRBD1. The CDR3 has 12 residues. Per the germline V gene, CDR1 is LNHDA and CDR2 is SQIVND (reference sequence). Trimming removed 7 bases from V and 6 bases from J; junction bases left unmatched: 5. CDR3 residues: CASNLDRDGYTF. CDR3 sequence (DNA): TGTGCCAGTAACCTCGACAGGGATGGCTACACCTTC.

This chain uses TRBV5-4 with TRBJ1-1, with D possibly TRBD1 on 5 matching bases. CDR3 length equals 14 residues. CDR1 and CDR2 (germline): SGHNT, YYREEE (reference sequence). V was pared by 2 bases and J by 1 base, with 9 bases between. The CDR3 loop is CASSFGATNTEAFF. The CDR3 DNA reads as TGTGCCAGCAGCTTTGGGGCGACGAACACTGAAGCTTTCTTT.

The V call is TRBV10-3, the J call TRBJ2-7; D gene uncertain. The CDR3 spans 13 residues. Germline CDR1 ENHRY, CDR2 SYGVKD. The V and J ends lost 8 bases and 5 bases respectively, with 16 bases between them. The CDR3 DNA follows: TGTGCCATCTCCCGCATGCCTTCAGACGAGCAGTACTTC. Its translation is CAISRMPSDEQYF.

This chain uses TRBV5-1 with TRBJ2-7, with D possibly TRBD1 on 5 matching bases. The length of the CDR3 is 18 residues. V lost 0 bases and J 0 bases, leaving 19 bases between the germline ends. CDR1 SGHRS and CDR2 YFSETQ come from the germline V gene. The chain's CDR3 is CASSLELPYRTGSYEQYF. The CDR3 DNA is TGCGCCAGCAGCTTGGAACTCCCCTACAGGACCGGCTCCTACGAGCAGTACTTC.

With regard to this clone: The sample carries other DNA sequences with the same CDR3. V is TRBV28 and J is TRBJ1-2; D might be TRBD1 (6 bases). Germline V gene lookup returns CDR1 MDHEN and CDR2 SYDVKM. Trimming shortened V by 6 bases and J by 6 bases, and 14 bases separated the two germline ends. The CDR3 contains 13 residues. CDR3 coding DNA: TGTGCCAGCAGGGGCACAGGGCGCGATGGCTACACCTTC. Protein product: CASRGTGRDGYTF.

CDR3 nucleotides: TGTGCCAGCAGCCCAACGACAGGGGGTGGAGAAAAACTGTTTTTT. It yields the protein CASSPTTGGGEKLFF. The chain recombines TRBV3-1 (or the pseudogene TRBV3-2) with TRBJ1-4; 9 nucleotides align to TRBD1. Losses at the gene ends were 4 bases for V and 8 bases for J; bases not matched to a gene: 8. Germline V gene sequence: CDR1 LGHDT, CDR2 YNNKEL (reference sequence). The length of the CDR3 is 15 residues.

This chain joins TRBV6-1 and TRBJ1-5; 9 bases fit TRBD1. From germline, CDR1 is MNHNS and CDR2 SASEGT. Losses at the gene ends were 0 bases for V and 5 bases for J; bases not matched to a gene: 5. This CDR3 contains 16 residues. This CDR3 is CASSEALGQGHQPQHF. The CDR3 DNA is TGTGCCAGCAGTGAAGCGCTGGGACAGGGTCATCAGCCCCAGCATTTT.

This chain links TRBV27 with TRBJ1-6, with D perhaps TRBD1 (6 bases). This CDR3 has 14 amino acids. In germline, CDR1 is MNHEY, CDR2 SMNVEV (reference sequence). V lost 4 bases and J lost 8, with 12 bases in between. The CDR3 DNA is TGTGCCAGCAGTTCTCAGGGGTCCTATTCACCCCTCCACTTT. Its translation: CASSSQGSYSPLHF.